The 10 T cell receptor beta chains below all came from one sample that was sequenced in a study of shared clonotypes between healthy human individuals. Clones were read by immunoSEQ multiplex PCR, and TCRdb kept only the in-frame ones, dropping some. The sample records about 1 million clones, about 74% being singletons. Sequenced material: memory CD4+ T cells sorted from blood. The subset: CD45RA-negative fraction. The source of these receptors is a man aged 18-30 years in good health.

The CDR3 here is CASSSSDRRSEAFF. The CDR3 nucleotides are TGTGCCAGCAGCTCATCGGACAGACGATCTGAAGCTTTCTTT. V and J are TRBV11-2 and TRBJ1-1, with D possibly TRBD1 on 6 matching bases. V was shortened by 4 bases and J by 6 bases, with 15 bases between the two germline ends. Germline V gene sequence: CDR1 SGHAT, CDR2 FQNNGV. This CDR3 comprises 14 residues. Complete variable domain (other parts from reference TRBV11-2 and TRBJ1-1): EAGVAQSPRYKIIEKRQSVAFWCNPISGHATLYWYQQILGQGPKLLIQFQNNGVVDDSQLPKDRFSAERLKGVDSTLKIQPAKLEDSAVYLCASSSSDRRSEAFFGQGTRLTVV.

The chain couples TRBV19 to TRBJ2-3; D perhaps matches TRBD2 (5 bases). The CDR3 spans 16 residues. Germline values: CDR1 LNHDA, CDR2 SQIVND (reference sequence). V was cut by 2 bases and J by 2 bases, with 14 bases left in between. The DNA of the CDR3 is TGTGCCAGTAGTATAAGGTCCAGCGGACTCACAGATACGCAGTATTTT. This codes for CASSIRSSGLTDTQYF.

The chain is built from TRBV5-4 and TRBJ2-7; a possible D gene is TRBD1 (6 bases). Per germline, CDR1 SGHNT and CDR2 YYREEE (reference sequence). This CDR3 has 13 residues. V lost 4 bases and J lost 3, with 11 bases in between. In DNA form, the CDR3 reads TGTGCCAGCAGCCCAGGGGTCGGCTACGAGCAGTACTTC. It encodes CASSPGVGYEQYF.

The genes are TRBV5-6 and TRBJ1-2; D is unclear. Germline CDR1 SGHDT, CDR2 YYEEEE. There are 13 residues in the CDR3. V lost 2 bases, J lost 8 bases, and 13 bases lay in between. The CDR3 bases are TGTGCCAGCAGCTTCGGGAGCCCCATAGGCTACACCTTC. Translating gives CASSFGSPIGYTF.

The chain couples TRBV10-3 to TRBJ2-3, with 8 bases lining up with TRBD2. CDR1 and CDR2 (germline): ENHRY, SYGVKD. The junction had 5 bases not matched to a gene; V was cut back by 5 bases and J by 1 base. The CDR3 is 15 residues long. The CDR3 nucleotides are TGTGCCATCAGTAGCGGGAGAGTGGGCACAGATACGCAGTATTTT. Encoded protein: CAISSGRVGTDTQYF.

The rearrangement joins TRBV28 to TRBJ1-4; D gene uncertain. Trimming took off 2 bases at V and 7 bases at J, with 14 bases between the two ends. This CDR3 has 15 residues. Per the germline V gene, CDR1 is MDHEN and CDR2 is SYDVKM. CDR3 in amino acids: CASSLMGGMGEKLFF. DNA of the CDR3: TGTGCCAGCAGTTTAATGGGTGGGATGGGTGAAAAACTGTTTTTT.

In this sample, this clone turned up a few times. The chain carries TRBV7-2 and TRBJ1-4; TRBD1 matches at 7 bases. After removal of 5 bases from V and 3 bases from J, the junction contained 3 bases not matched to a gene. Germline V gives CDR1 SGHTA, CDR2 FQGNSA. The CDR3 sequence is 14 residues long. CDR3 loop: CASSRGQSNEKLFF. CDR3 nucleotides: TGTGCCAGCAGCCGGGGACAGTCTAATGAAAAACTGTTTTTT.

The chain employs TRBV5-6 and TRBJ2-7; TRBD1 is a possible D gene (5 bases). Germline CDR1 reads SGHDT; CDR2 reads YYEEEE. The CDR3 runs to 16 residues. The germline V and J ends were trimmed by 0 bases and 1 base, with 14 bases remaining between them. The CDR3 protein is CASSLALQGLSYEQYF. The CDR3 DNA sequence: TGTGCCAGCAGCTTGGCCCTCCAGGGTCTGTCCTACGAGCAGTACTTC.

This clone showed up just a few times. The sample carries other DNA sequences with the same CDR3. This chain links TRBV2 with TRBJ2-2, with D hard to call. Trimming pared 1 base from V and 3 bases from J, leaving 3 bases between. This CDR3 spans 13 amino acids. The germline V gene encodes CDR1 SNHLY and CDR2 FYNNEI. Here the CDR3 DNA reads TGTGCCAGCAGTGAAGAACACACCGGGGAGCTGTTTTTT. It encodes CASSEEHTGELFF.

The V and J genes are TRBV10-3 and TRBJ1-1; D not resolved. The CDR3 totals 16 residues. CDR1 ENHRY and CDR2 SYGVKD come from the germline V gene. V dropped 7 bases and J dropped 1 base, with 19 bases sitting between them. CDR3 nucleotides: TGTGCCATCAAAGGGTCCGCTGGCCTTGCGAACACTGAAGCTTTCTTT. Translating gives CAIKGSAGLANTEAFF.